Each of the 20 T cell receptor beta chains below was sequenced from the same sample in a study of OX40 agonist ivuxolimab in advanced cancers. Generated by immunoSEQ multiplex PCR, the TCRdb table keeps only in-frame clones and is missing some. This sample has tens of thousands of clones, with approximately 90% found just once. The specimen comprised CD4+ or CD8+ T cells sorted from blood, sampled in a trial of the OX40 agonist ivuxolimab. These receptors were taken from an adult with an advanced solid tumor such as melanoma, head and neck, liver or kidney cancer.

The chain is built from TRBV19 and TRBJ1-1; TRBD1 matches at 7 bases. Germline values: CDR1 LNHDA, CDR2 SQIVND (reference sequence). The length of the CDR3 is 14 residues. Trimming removed 4 bases from V and 8 bases from J; junction bases left unmatched: 10. CDR3 in amino acids: CASSRRQGGEEAFF. The CDR3 DNA sequence: TGTGCCAGTAGTAGACGACAGGGCGGAGAAGAAGCTTTCTTT. Looking up the rest from reference TRBV19 and TRBJ1-1 gives the full variable domain: DGGITQSPKYLFRKEGQNVTLSCEQNLNHDAMYWYRQDPGQGLRLIYYSQIVNDFQKGDIAEGYSVSREKKESFPLTVTSAQKNPTAFYLCASSRRQGGEEAFFGQGTRLTVV.

The V gene is TRBV9, the J gene TRBJ2-2; perhaps D is TRBD1 or TRBD2 (5 bases each). Looked up from germline, CDR1 is SGDLS and CDR2 is YYNGEE. There are 13 residues in the CDR3. The germline V and J ends were trimmed by 3 bases and 6 bases, with 9 bases remaining between them. The CDR3 loop is CASSGGASGELFF. CDR3 nucleotides: TGTGCCAGCAGCGGAGGGGCTTCCGGGGAGCTGTTTTTT.

The chain joins TRBV11-1 to TRBJ1-4, with D unresolved. Trimming took off 4 bases at V and 6 bases at J, with 12 bases between the two ends. From germline, CDR1 is SGHAT and CDR2 FQDESV (reference sequence). The CDR3 runs to 14 residues. DNA of the CDR3: TGTGCCAGCAGCTCGGCCCCAGGATATGAAAAACTGTTTTTT. Protein product: CASSSAPGYEKLFF. The full variable domain, its missing parts supplied by reference TRBV11-1 and TRBJ1-4, is EAEVAQSPRYKITEKSQAVAFWCDPISGHATLYWYRQILGQGPELLVQFQDESVVDDSQLPKDRFSAERLKGVDSTLKIQPAELGDSAMYLCASSSAPGYEKLFFGSGTQLSVL.

This clone was detected once. V gene TRBV10-1 combines with J gene TRBJ2-5, with 7 positions matching TRBD1. Germline V lookup: CDR1 WNHNN, CDR2 SYGVQD (reference sequence). After removal of 8 bases from V and 0 bases from J, the junction contained 6 bases not matched to a gene. This CDR3 region has 14 residues. DNA of the CDR3: TGCGCCAGCCCGGACAGGAGGTACCAAGAGACCCAGTACTTC. It specifies CASPDRRYQETQYF.

The CDR3 protein is CASSLESGRGNYGYTF. Here the CDR3 DNA reads TGTGCCAGCAGCTTAGAATCTGGCAGGGGAAACTATGGCTACACCTTC. This rearrangement joins TRBV13 to TRBJ1-2; tentative D call: TRBD1 (6 bases). The CDR3 contains 16 residues. The ends were cut back, 1 base at V and 2 bases at J, with 14 bases in the middle. Germline V gives CDR1 PRHDT, CDR2 FYEKMQ (reference sequence).

The gene calls are TRBV6-5 and TRBJ1-1; D gene uncertain. The CDR3 has 15 residues. The germline V gene has CDR1 MNHEY and CDR2 SVGAGI. V lost 1 base to trimming and J lost 1 base, with 10 bases between them. In nucleotides, the CDR3 is TGTGCCAGCAGTTACTTTGGCGGTGGGAACACTGAAGCTTTCTTT. This gives the protein CASSYFGGGNTEAFF.

V gene TRBV4-2 combines with J gene TRBJ2-1; TRBD2 agrees at 8 bases. Trimming took 3 bases from V and 7 from J; bases not matched to a gene: 14. The CDR3 sequence is 17 residues long. Germline V gene lookup returns CDR1 LGHNA and CDR2 YNFKEQ. The CDR3 protein is CASSQASSTGGRNEQFF. DNA for the CDR3: TGTGCCAGCAGCCAGGCCTCCTCGACGGGGGGGCGGAATGAGCAGTTCTTC.

This clone was counted once. The J gene is TRBJ1-3, the V gene TRBV30, with D possibly matching TRBD1 (5 bases). Germline CDR1 is GTSNPN and CDR2 is SVGIG (reference sequence). Trimming took off 8 bases at V and 0 bases at J, with 11 bases between the two ends. This CDR3 contains 13 residues. Here the CDR3 DNA reads TGTGCCGTGGGGGGGTCCTCTGGAAACACCATATATTTT. Translating gives CAVGGSSGNTIYF.

The chain joins TRBV4-3 to TRBJ2-6; 10 positions match TRBD2. The V segment lost 5 bases and the J segment 1 base; nucleotides outside the gene matches: 8. CDR3 length: 18 residues. Germline CDR1 LGHNA, CDR2 YSLEER. The CDR3 region is CASSDRASGGSGANVLTF. The CDR3 bases are TGCGCCAGCAGCGATAGGGCTAGCGGGGGTTCTGGGGCCAACGTCCTGACTTTC.

This clone was observed a few times. This rearrangement joins TRBV2 to TRBJ2-3; a weak D match, TRBD2 (5 bases). Germline CDR1 reads SNHLY; CDR2 reads FYNNEI. V lost 6 bases and J lost 7, with 14 bases in between. The CDR3 extends over 13 amino acids. The chain's CDR3 is CASRKTAENTQYF. CDR3 sequence (DNA): TGTGCCAGCAGGAAAACAGCGGAGAATACGCAGTATTTT.

The rearrangement links TRBV5-1 to TRBJ2-3, with TRBD2 identical over 16 bases. Germline V CDR1 and CDR2: SGHRS, YFSETQ. The CDR3 is 18 residues long. Unmatched junction bases numbered 7, after V lost 2 bases and J lost 4 bases. CDR3: CASSFGTSGGAYPDTQYF. The CDR3 DNA reads as TGCGCCAGCAGCTTTGGGACTAGCGGGGGGGCCTACCCAGATACGCAGTATTTT.

In nucleotides, the CDR3 is TGTGCCAGCAGATACCGACAGGGAATGAACACTGAAGCTTTCTTT. Protein sequence: CASRYRQGMNTEAFF. The chain links TRBV6-5 to TRBJ1-1; 7 bases are shared with TRBD1. Germline assignment: CDR1 MNHEY and CDR2 SVGAGI. The CDR3 runs to 15 residues. Trimming at V came to 6 bases and at J to 0 bases, leaving 7 bases not matched to a gene.

The V gene is TRBV6-5, the J gene TRBJ2-7, with D possibly being TRBD1 or TRBD2 (5 bases each). Trimming took off 2 bases at V and 7 bases at J, with 15 bases between the two ends. Germline assignment: CDR1 MNHEY and CDR2 SVGAGI. This CDR3 has 14 amino acids. CDR3 in DNA: TGTGCCAGCAGTTACCCGGGGACGTCTAGAGAGCAGTACTTC. As protein: CASSYPGTSREQYF.

The chain employs TRBV7-9 and TRBJ1-5; D uncertain. The germline CDR1 and CDR2 sequences are SEHNR and FQNEAQ (reference sequence). The CDR3 sequence is 13 residues long. Between the trimmed V and J ends, which lost 1 base and 7 bases, there was a span of 8 bases. CDR3 DNA sequence: TGTGCCAGCAGCTTAGATGATCTCCAGCCCCAGCATTTT. Protein product: CASSLDDLQPQHF.

The chain employs TRBV6-1 and TRBJ1-2; tentatively, D is TRBD1 (6 bases). Germline CDR1 MNHNS, CDR2 SASEGT. The CDR3 contains 14 residues. V dropped 6 bases and J dropped 0 bases, with 11 bases sitting between them. This CDR3 reads CASREQGTNYGYTF. CDR3 nucleotide sequence: TGTGCCAGCAGAGAACAGGGAACTAACTATGGCTACACCTTC.

The gene calls are TRBV4-2 and TRBJ2-3, with D perhaps TRBD2 (7 bases). Germline V CDR1 and CDR2: LGHNA, YNFKEQ. This CDR3 contains 17 residues. V was trimmed by 4 bases and J by 5 bases, leaving 22 bases between them. In nucleotides, the CDR3 is TGTGCCAGCAGCCCGACGGCGGGCGGGGGCCGGGGAGATACGCAGTATTTT. It codes for CASSPTAGGGRGDTQYF.

The chain joins TRBV27 to TRBJ2-7; 10 nucleotides line up with TRBD1. The V segment lost 7 bases and the J segment 1 base; nucleotides outside the gene matches: 10. The CDR3 is 16 residues long. Looked up from germline, CDR1 is MNHEY and CDR2 is SMNVEV (reference sequence). CDR3 in DNA: TGTGCCAGCACAATCCGATGGACAGGGGGGTCCTACGAGCAGTACTTC. Residues: CASTIRWTGGSYEQYF.

The chain couples TRBV6-1 to TRBJ2-3; D is ambiguous. CDR3 size: 16 residues. V dropped 2 bases and J dropped 6 bases, with 18 bases sitting between them. Germline-derived CDR1 and CDR2 are MNHNS and SASEGT. The CDR3 DNA reads TGTGCCAGCAGTGAACGGGCAGCCACAGTTACCGATACGCAGTATTTT. It yields the protein CASSERAATVTDTQYF.

This clone occurred a few times. In the same sample, other DNA sequences code for this CDR3. This chain uses TRBV7-6 with TRBJ1-1, with D unclear. V lost 3 bases, J lost 0 bases, and 5 bases lay in between. Germline CDR1 is SGHVS and CDR2 is FNYEAQ. The CDR3 has 13 amino acids. CDR3 coding DNA: TGTGCCAGCAGCTTGCAGCTGAACACTGAAGCTTTCTTT. Protein sequence: CASSLQLNTEAFF.

This chain uses TRBV27 with TRBJ2-3; 11 nucleotides agree with TRBD2. In germline, CDR1 is MNHEY, CDR2 SMNVEV (reference sequence). Trimming took 5 bases from V and 5 from J; bases not matched to a gene: 9. The CDR3 is 16 amino acids. CDR3 loop: CASSPRELAGVDTQYF. Here the CDR3 DNA reads TGTGCCAGCAGTCCCCGCGAACTAGCGGGGGTAGATACGCAGTATTTT.